This T cell receptor (beta chain) was obtained from a study of T cells after yellow fever vaccination (dated by TCRdb to between 2018 and 2020). Study-level background: The SMART-Seq v4 Ultra Low Input RNA kit was used to prepare libraries from fractions with low cell numbers. To track T-cell clones before and after primary and booster YFV17D yellow fever vaccination, bulk TCR alpha and beta repertoires were sequenced longitudinally. Two healthy male donors made up the cohort, one aged 18 to 30 years and the other aged 30 to 40 years. Bulk PBMC replicates and cell subsets were isolated from blood drawn at multiple timepoints before and after both primary and secondary immunization. General conclusions and limits of the study: Because only a couple of donors were included in the study, the extent to which the findings can be generalized is limited. After the booster, most clones that had expanded after primary vaccination were detected again (roughly 96% of CD4 and around nine tenths of CD8), suggesting broad maintenance of memory. The secondary T-cell response was found to be weaker but faster than the primary response, with a peak reached on day 5 rather than on day 15. A small share of clonotypes occurred in both CD4 and CD8 compartments, likely arising from convergent recombination. Computational filtering was needed because FACS-sorted repertoires could contain abundant contaminating clonotypes from the bulk population.

According to the study, the label for this sample's treatment or condition signals: live attenuated yellow fever vaccine strain. A standard Ficoll-Paque protocol was used to isolate PBMCs from peripheral blood. Dynabeads CD4 and CD8 positive selection kits were used to isolate CD4 and CD8 T-cell fractions. RNA was extracted with TriZol from bulk PBMCs, CD4 and CD8 fractions, and dextramer-positive and dextramer-negative fractions. CDR1 and CDR2 are read off the germline V gene (reference sequence) as DFQATT and SNEGSKA. The CDR3, cysteine through phenylalanine, is 14 amino acids long. The only DNA kept is the CDR3, 42 bases in frame from the first base. Trimming removed 5 bases from V and 1 base from J; the gene matches leave 7 bases unexplained. Synthesis of TCR cDNA relied on 5'RACE template switching, a step that introduced a universal primer site along with unique molecular identifiers. cDNA synthesis was primed from both the TCR alpha and TCR beta constant segments. Library amplification used two PCR steps, and the second PCR step added sample barcodes and sequencing adapters. Sequencing of libraries was done on Illumina HiSeq 2500 (2x100 bp) or NovaSeq (2x150 bp). The original methods were these. MIGEC handled demultiplexing of reads and collapsing into UMI consensus sequences, while MiXCR performed V(D)J alignment. Vaccine-responding clonotypes were identified with edgeR using replicate PBMC samples, with FDR below 0.01 and a log2 fold change above 5 up to day 15 being required. Bulk clonotypes were assigned CD4 or CD8 identity according to which sequenced CD4 or CD8 repertoire held them at higher abundance. TCRdb trimmed public reads at Q25 via fastp, called clones via MiXCR and kept in-frame beta chains. Records with the same CDR3 protein are collapsed into one entry carrying the most frequent genes and DNA. Here the V and J calls rest on TCRdb's processing, not on the authors' analysis. In all, the sample holds roughly 150,000 distinct CDR3 sequences, and over 7% of those were seen once. Less than 0.85% of the sample belongs to the ten largest clones.

A few counts support this clonotype. It lacks a known antigen. The sample holds no much larger clone one base away, and base qualities are not on file. This specimen was CD4+ T cells sorted from PBMCs, taken 5 days after the yellow fever booster vaccination. This receptor was obtained from a young man who received the YFV17D yellow fever vaccine. This chain is built from TRBV20-1 and TRBJ1-1, with 7 central nucleotides matching TRBD1. For the CDR3, the sequence is CSAQEGAGNTEAFF. Read as DNA, the sequence is TGCAGTGCTCAGGAGGGGGCAGGGAACACTGAAGCTTTCTTT.